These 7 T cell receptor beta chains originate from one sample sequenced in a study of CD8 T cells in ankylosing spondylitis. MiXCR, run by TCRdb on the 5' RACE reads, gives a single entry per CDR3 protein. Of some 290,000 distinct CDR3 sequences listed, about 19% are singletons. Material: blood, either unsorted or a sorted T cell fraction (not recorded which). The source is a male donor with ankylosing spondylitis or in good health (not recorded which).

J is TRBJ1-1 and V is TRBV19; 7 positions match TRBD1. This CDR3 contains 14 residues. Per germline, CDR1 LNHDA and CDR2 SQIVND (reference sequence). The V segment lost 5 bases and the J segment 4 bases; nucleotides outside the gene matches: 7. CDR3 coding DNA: TGTGCCAGTAGTGGACGGACAGGTGGCACTGAAGCTTTCTTT. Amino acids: CASSGRTGGTEAFF.

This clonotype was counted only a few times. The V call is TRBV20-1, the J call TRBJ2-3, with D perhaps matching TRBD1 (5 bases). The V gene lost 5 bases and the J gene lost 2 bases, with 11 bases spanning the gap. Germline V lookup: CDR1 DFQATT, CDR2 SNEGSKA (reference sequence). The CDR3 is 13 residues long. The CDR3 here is CSAGAEYTDTQYF. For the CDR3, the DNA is TGCAGTGCTGGGGCAGAATACACAGATACGCAGTATTTT.

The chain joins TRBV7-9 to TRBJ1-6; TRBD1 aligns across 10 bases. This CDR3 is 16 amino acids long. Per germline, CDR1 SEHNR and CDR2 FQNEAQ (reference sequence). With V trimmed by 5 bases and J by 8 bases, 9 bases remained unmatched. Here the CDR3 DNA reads TGTGCCAGCAGCCTACGGACAGGGGGGGGATATTCACCCCTCCACTTT. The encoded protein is CASSLRTGGGYSPLHF. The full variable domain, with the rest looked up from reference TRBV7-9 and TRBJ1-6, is DTGVSQNPRHKITKRGQNVTFRCDPISEHNRLYWYRQTLGQGPEFLTYFQNEAQLEKSRLLSDRFSAERPKGSFSTLEIQRTEQGDSAMYLCASSLRTGGGYSPLHFGNGTRLTVT.

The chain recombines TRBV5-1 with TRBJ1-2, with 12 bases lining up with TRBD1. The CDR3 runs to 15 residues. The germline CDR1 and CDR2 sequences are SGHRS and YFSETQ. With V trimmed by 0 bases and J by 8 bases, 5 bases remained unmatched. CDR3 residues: CASSLVGQGAGGYTF. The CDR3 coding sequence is TGCGCCAGCAGCTTGGTGGGACAGGGGGCAGGCGGCTACACCTTC.

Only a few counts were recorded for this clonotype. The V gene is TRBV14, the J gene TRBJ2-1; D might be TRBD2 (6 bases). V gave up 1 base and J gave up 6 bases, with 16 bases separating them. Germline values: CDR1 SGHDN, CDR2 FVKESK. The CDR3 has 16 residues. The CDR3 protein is CASSQVSLATLNEQFF. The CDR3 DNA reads TGTGCCAGCAGCCAAGTCTCCCTAGCGACACTCAATGAGCAGTTCTTC.

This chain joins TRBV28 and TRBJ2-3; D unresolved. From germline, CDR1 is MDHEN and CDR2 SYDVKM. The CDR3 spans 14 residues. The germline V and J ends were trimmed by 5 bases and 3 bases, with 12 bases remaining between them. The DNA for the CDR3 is TGTGCCAGCAGTCCCCCGGAGTGGACAGATACGCAGTATTTT. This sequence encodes CASSPPEWTDTQYF.

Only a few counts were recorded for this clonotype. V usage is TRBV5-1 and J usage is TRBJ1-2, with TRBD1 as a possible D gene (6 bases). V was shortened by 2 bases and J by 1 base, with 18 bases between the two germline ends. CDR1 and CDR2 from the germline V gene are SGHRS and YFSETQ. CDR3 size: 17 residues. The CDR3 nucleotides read TGCGCCAGCAGCTTACCCCGCGACAGGAACCTTAACTATGGCTACACCTTC. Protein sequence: CASSLPRDRNLNYGYTF.